The entry below gives a single T cell receptor (beta chain) sequence along with its context. The antigen remains unidentified. Clones were sequenced by immunoSEQ multiplex PCR, and TCRdb holds only the in-frame ones, with some missing. Of around 2.5 million clones in the sample, approximately 93% were seen once. This entry is derived from a study of shared clonotypes between healthy human individuals. Notes on the study in general: On the whole, naive subsets had larger estimated richness than memory subsets had.

V dropped 5 bases and J dropped 1 base, with 12 bases sitting between them. The CDR3 has 15 amino acids. The germline V gene encodes CDR1 MNHEY and CDR2 SMNVEV (reference sequence). The sequencing input was naive CD4+ T cells from PBMCs. Sample subset: CD45RA+ positively selected. The clonotype originates from a man aged 18 to 35 in good health. Some clones in this sample may be carry-over from other donors' samples. This chain joins TRBV27 and TRBJ2-4; no definite D call. The CDR3 loop reads CASSETWTAKNIQYF. In nucleotides, the CDR3 is TGTGCCAGCAGTGAGACGTGGACGGCCAAAAACATTCAGTACTTC.